Sequencing of this TCR beta chain was carried out in a study of T cell responses to AZD1222 COVID-19 vaccine (TCRdb year 2021). Notes on the research overall: TCR sequencing was performed for fewer than 250 trial participants, of whom roughly 200 were given two doses of AZD1222 and approximately 25 were given two doses of MenACWY control vaccine. Trial participants were enrolled by age into 18-55, 56-69 and 70-plus year subgroups, with about 150, 27 and 61 TCR-sequenced participants respectively.

The CDR3 regions of human TCRbeta chains were analyzed by immunosequencing. The paper's processing steps were these. TCRs in the repertoires were matched against a reference library of SARS-CoV-2-specific TCRs that had been generated with the MIRA antigen-specificity platform. Breadth meant the fraction of unique TCRs that were SARS-CoV-2-associated, whereas depth meant the fraction of total T cells that were SARS-CoV-2-associated. Using the MIRA data, every spike-specific TCR was mapped to the spike region that the TCR reacted to and assigned to either a CD4 or a CD8 class. Log10-transformed breadth and depth values were compared by one-way ANOVA with Sidak's multiple comparisons tests. TCRdb carries this immuneACCESS record with in-frame sequences only. Its versions omit some clonotypes, under half of them owing to an unresolved V gene in the studies checked, with the rest unexplained. The DNA was the basis for D and trimming; V, J and clone size are from that table. Present in this sample are fewer than 30,000 clones, about 86% of which were seen just once. More than 7.5% of the sample belongs to the ten largest clones.

Comment on this clone: Its antigen is unknown. Base qualities are missing; no much larger clone stands one base away.

Study-wide conclusions, independent of this receptor: Epitopes outside the regions mutated in the B.1.351 and B.1.1.7 variants were reportedly recognized by nearly half of the unique spike-specific TCRs. The vaccine-associated CD4 TCRs covered the entire spike protein, and the dominant responses fell in regions 160-218 and 743-854. Because no samples from the day 14 peak response were available, repertoires could be characterized only after the peak T cell response. After two AZD1222 doses, both the breadth and the depth of spike-specific TCRs were significantly higher than at day 0 and than in MenACWY recipients. Participants were mostly white British and included more females than males, and it was suggested by the authors that clonal diversity may have been underestimated. Only a handful of AZD1222 recipients were SARS-CoV-2 seropositive at baseline, limiting conclusions about previously exposed vaccinees. The 56-69-year group was small, and its depth increase did not reach significance, likely because of low power.

The cysteine opens and the phenylalanine closes a CDR3 of 16 amino acids. This entry keeps only the CDR3 DNA: 48 bases, framed from base 1. V was cut back by 3 bases and J by 5 bases, leaving a gap of 17 bases between them. CDR1 and CDR2 were assigned from the germline V gene as MDHEN and SYDVKM. The sample's time point label, decoded: about 28 days (+/-7) after the second vaccine dose. AZD1222 recipients given second doses at about 4 weeks or at about 12 weeks were pooled, since spike-specific TCR depth and breadth were not found to differ between the two schedules. The vaccinee samples were drawn from two UK trials, COV001 and COV002, one of which was a single-blind randomized controlled phase 2/3 trial testing AZD1222 (ChAdOx1 nCoV-19) in healthy adults. Trial participant PBMC samples were collected at day 0 and day 28 after the second dose for TCRbeta chain sequencing.

The chain is encoded by TRBV28 joined to TRBJ1-5, with TRBD1 tentatively as D gene (5 bases match). Sequencing used peripheral blood, obtained 28 days after the second AZD1222 dose. The receptor's source is an adult who received the AZD1222 COVID-19 vaccine. In nucleotides, the sequence is TGTGCCAGCAGTTTTAAGGGGAGAACTCCTCATCAGCCCCAGCATTTT. The resulting protein is CASSFKGRTPHQPQHF.